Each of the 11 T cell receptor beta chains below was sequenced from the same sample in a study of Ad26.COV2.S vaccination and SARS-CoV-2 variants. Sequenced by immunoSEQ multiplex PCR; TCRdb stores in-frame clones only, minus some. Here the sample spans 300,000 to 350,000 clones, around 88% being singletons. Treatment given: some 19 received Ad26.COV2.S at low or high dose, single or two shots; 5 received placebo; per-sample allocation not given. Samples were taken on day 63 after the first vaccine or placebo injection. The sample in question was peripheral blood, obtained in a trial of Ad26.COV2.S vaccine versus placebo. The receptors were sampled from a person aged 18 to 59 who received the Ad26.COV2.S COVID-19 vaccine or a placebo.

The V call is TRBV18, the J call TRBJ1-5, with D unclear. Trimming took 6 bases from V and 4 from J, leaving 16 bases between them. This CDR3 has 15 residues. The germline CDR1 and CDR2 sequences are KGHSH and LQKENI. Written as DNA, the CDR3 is TGTGCCAGCTCGCCGAACAGCTTTGGGAATCAGCCCCAGCATTTT. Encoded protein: CASSPNSFGNQPQHF.

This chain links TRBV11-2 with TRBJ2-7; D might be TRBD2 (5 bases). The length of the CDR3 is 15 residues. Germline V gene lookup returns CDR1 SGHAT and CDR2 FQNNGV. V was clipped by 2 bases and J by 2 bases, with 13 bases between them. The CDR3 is CASSLYRLSTYEQYF. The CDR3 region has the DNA TGTGCCAGCAGCTTATATCGACTATCGACCTACGAGCAGTACTTC.

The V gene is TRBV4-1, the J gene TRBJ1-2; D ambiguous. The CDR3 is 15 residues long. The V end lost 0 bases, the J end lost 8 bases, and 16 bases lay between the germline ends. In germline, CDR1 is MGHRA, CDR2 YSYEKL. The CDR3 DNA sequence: TGCGCCAGCAGCCAAGATCTGGGAAGTATGAGAGGCTACACCTTC. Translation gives CASSQDLGSMRGYTF.

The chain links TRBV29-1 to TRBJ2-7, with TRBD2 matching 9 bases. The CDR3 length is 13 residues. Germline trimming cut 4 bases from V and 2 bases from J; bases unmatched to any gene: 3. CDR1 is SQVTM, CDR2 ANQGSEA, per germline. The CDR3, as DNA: TGCAGCGTTGCACTAGCGGGTACCTACGAGCAGTACTTC. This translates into CSVALAGTYEQYF.

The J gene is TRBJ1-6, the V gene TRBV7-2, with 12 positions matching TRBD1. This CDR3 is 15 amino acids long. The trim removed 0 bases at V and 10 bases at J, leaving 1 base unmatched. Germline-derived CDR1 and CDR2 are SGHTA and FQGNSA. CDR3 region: CASSLAGTGGSPLHF. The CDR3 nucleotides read TGTGCCAGCAGCTTAGCCGGGACAGGGGGCTCACCCCTCCACTTT.

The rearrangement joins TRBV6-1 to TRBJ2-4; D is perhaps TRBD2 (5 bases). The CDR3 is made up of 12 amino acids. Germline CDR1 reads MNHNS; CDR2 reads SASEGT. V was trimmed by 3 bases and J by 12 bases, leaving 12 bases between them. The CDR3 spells CASSDGEQPQYF. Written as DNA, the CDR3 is TGTGCCAGCAGTGATGGGGAGCAGCCTCAGTACTTC.

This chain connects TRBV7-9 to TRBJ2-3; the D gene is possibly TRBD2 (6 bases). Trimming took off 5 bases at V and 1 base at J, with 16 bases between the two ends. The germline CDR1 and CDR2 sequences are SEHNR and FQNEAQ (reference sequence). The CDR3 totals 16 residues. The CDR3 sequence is CASSASYREGTDTQYF. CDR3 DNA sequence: TGTGCCAGCAGCGCCTCCTATAGGGAGGGCACAGATACGCAGTATTTT.

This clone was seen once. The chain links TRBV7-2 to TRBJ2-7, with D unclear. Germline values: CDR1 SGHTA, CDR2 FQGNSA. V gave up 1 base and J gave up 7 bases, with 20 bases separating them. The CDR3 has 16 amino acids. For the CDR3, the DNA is TGTGCCAGCAGCTTAGTAGGTGGCCATGAACTTAGGGAGCAGTACTTC. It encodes CASSLVGGHELREQYF.

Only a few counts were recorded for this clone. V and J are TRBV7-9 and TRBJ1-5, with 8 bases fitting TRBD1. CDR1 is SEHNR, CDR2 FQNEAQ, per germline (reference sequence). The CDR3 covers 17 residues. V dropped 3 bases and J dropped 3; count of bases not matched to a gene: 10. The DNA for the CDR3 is TGTGCCAGCAGCTTCAATCCCCCAGGGGGCCTCAATCAGCCCCAGCATTTT. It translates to CASSFNPPGGLNQPQHF.

The CDR3 reads CASRPRAGETQYF. The CDR3 coding sequence is TGTGCCAGTAGACCCCGGGCGGGAGAGACCCAGTACTTC. The chain joins TRBV19 to TRBJ2-5; D perhaps matches TRBD2 (5 bases). The V end was cut by 6 bases, the J end by 4 bases, with 12 bases between. The CDR3 extends over 13 amino acids. CDR1 and CDR2 (germline): LNHDA, SQIVND (reference sequence).

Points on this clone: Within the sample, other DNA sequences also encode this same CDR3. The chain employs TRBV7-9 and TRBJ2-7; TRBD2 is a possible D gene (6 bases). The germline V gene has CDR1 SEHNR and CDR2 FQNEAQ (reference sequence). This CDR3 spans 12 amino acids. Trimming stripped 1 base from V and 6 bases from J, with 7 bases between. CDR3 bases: TGTGCCAGCAGCTTAGGGGGAGGCGAGCAGTACTTC. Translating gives CASSLGGGEQYF.